This is a list of T cell receptor beta chains from one sample in a study of technical replicates of blood from a few donors. Repertoires were generated with immunoSEQ multiplex PCR, while TCRdb's copy carries only in-frame clones and drops some. The table records over 60,000 clones, just over 90% of them present only once. The sequenced sample was T cells isolated from PBMCs. The receptors shown here come from a human donor in good health. Both conserved end residues are part of each CDR3. Rows may omit the clone size; those that give it use once, few, many or a size class.

TRBV28	.	TRBJ2-7	CASSWTSGRLGGFYEQYF
TRBV7-9	.	TRBJ2-2	CASSLTVYGTNTGELFF
TRBV27	once	TRBJ1-4	CASTSSGTGPEKLFF
TRBV13	.	TRBJ1-1	CASSRQGFEAFF
TRBV6-1	.	TRBJ2-1	CASSGERGLVYPYNEQFF
TRBV14	once	TRBJ2-7	CASSPLDRGPSEQYF
TRBV7-9	few	TRBJ1-2	CASSKQTGYGYTF
TRBV28	.	TRBJ2-7	CASSLVSAGGLFEQYF
TRBV30	.	TRBJ2-2	CAWSVPLGQGTGELFF
TRBV29-1	.	TRBJ2-1	CSAGLAGPNEQFF
TRBV20-1	once	TRBJ1-1	CSASLHSEAFF
TRBV5-1	.	TRBJ2-1	CASTGGASSYNEQFF
TRBV29-1	.	TRBJ2-1	CSVLGASRYNEQFF
TRBV7-8	.	TRBJ1-5	CASSLSWENQPQHF
TRBV11-2	.	TRBJ1-2	CASSLEYWDSYGYTF
TRBV5-4	.	TRBJ2-5	CASGQQETQYF
TRBV18	.	TRBJ1-2	CASSRRIQGTNYGYTF
TRBV11-3	.	TRBJ1-1	CASRFGGGTEAFF
TRBV10-3	few	TRBJ1-2	CAISPTGTGYTF
TRBV6-5	.	TRBJ1-3	CASSYSRTVSGNTIYF
TRBV14	.	TRBJ2-6	CASTRGVAGANVLTF
TRBV5-6	.	TRBJ1-5	CASSPGRFGTANNQPQHF
TRBV5-6	.	TRBJ1-2	CASRLGQALGYTF
TRBV4-2	few	TRBJ2-7	CASSDLGGGSSYEQYF
TRBV19	.	TRBJ2-7	CASSIGQGNYEQYF
TRBV5-1	.	TRBJ2-1	CASSFSDSEQFF
TRBV27	.	TRBJ1-1	CASSPVRGTEAFF
TRBV11-2	.	TRBJ2-1	CASSLNRQVYSSYNEQFF
TRBV25-1	.	TRBJ2-1	CASSYNEQFF
TRBV2	once	TRBJ1-2	CASTTGDNYGYTF
TRBV4-2	.	TRBJ1-3	CASSPRDRDSSGNTIYF
TRBV5-6	.	TRBJ2-3	CASSLAPTSTDTQYF
TRBV5-4	.	TRBJ1-4	CASSRQGWNEKLFF
TRBV7-9	once	TRBJ1-5	CASSSQGRDQPQHF
TRBV7-2	few	TRBJ2-5	CASSYGGGISLQETQYF
TRBV13	.	.	CASSLGLAGNSYEQYF
TRBV4-1	.	TRBJ1-3	CASSLGGNSGNTIYF
TRBV30	.	TRBJ2-2	CAWGFRDTGELFF
TRBV6-5	.	TRBJ2-4	CASSLQGAKNIQYF
TRBV27	.	TRBJ1-4	CASSFRTGVSTNEKLFF
TRBV18	.	TRBJ2-5	CASSSMDREETQYF
TRBV12-5	.	TRBJ2-2	CASDSFRDPDLLFF
TRBV9	once	TRBJ2-7	CASSVAIGPPYEQYF
TRBV7-9	.	TRBJ2-6	CASSFGGANVLTF
TRBV6-4	.	TRBJ1-2	CASINGPQVDYTF
TRBV28	.	TRBJ1-5	CASSLGQGNNQPQHF
TRBV19	once	TRBJ2-2	CASNDRDLVNTGELFF
TRBV5-1	.	TRBJ2-5	CASRPPGDQETQYF
TRBV7-2	.	TRBJ1-6	CASSLESAGHSPLHF
TRBV5-4	.	TRBJ2-1	CASSLGVYDEQFF
TRBV11-2	.	TRBJ1-2	CASSPRQGNYGYTF
TRBV10-2	.	TRBJ2-7	CASSGDSVGYF
TRBV28	.	TRBJ1-5	CASGLDRVLGNQPQHF
TRBV10-3	.	TRBJ2-5	CAISRLAGYQETQYF
TRBV29-1	once	TRBJ2-1	CSAEGDTYNEQFF
TRBV4-1	.	TRBJ2-1	CASSHQGLANYNEQFF
TRBV4-1	.	TRBJ2-4	CASSPAGQGENIQYF
TRBV7-7	few	TRBJ1-5	CASPDRVASNQPQHF
TRBV6-1	once	TRBJ1-5	CASSEGTTGSGNQPQHF